A single sample gave rise to the 14 T cell receptor beta chains below, sequenced in a study of tumor-infiltrating lymphocytes in glioblastoma multiforme. Three nested ARM-PCR rounds with V-beta and C-beta primers built TCRB libraries. One entry per CDR3 protein, called by TCRdb with MiXCR from the multiplex PCR reads. In the table there are some 9,300 distinct CDR3 sequences, 74% of which are singletons. The sequenced material came from brain tumor tissue. These receptors were obtained from a male donor with glioblastoma.

Of note for this clonotype: One junction end disagrees with the germline gene, perhaps due to a read error. The rearrangement joins TRBV11-1 to TRBJ1-2; perhaps TRBD1 as D (5 bases). The CDR3 spans 16 residues. Per germline, CDR1 SGHAT and CDR2 FQDESV (reference sequence). The CDR3 reads CVSRDLKQANDYGYTF. The DNA of the CDR3 is TGTGTCAGCAGGGATCTCAAACAGGCGAATGACTATGGATACACCTTC.

The chain combines TRBV28 with TRBJ2-7; TRBD1 might be the D (6 bases). In germline, CDR1 is MDHEN, CDR2 SYDVKM. V was trimmed by 6 bases and J by 2 bases, leaving 11 bases between them. This CDR3 has 13 residues. For the CDR3, the DNA is TGTGCCAGCAGCACGGACAGCCCCTACGAGCAGTACTTC. Encoded protein: CASSTDSPYEQYF.

The chain employs TRBV6-6 and TRBJ2-2; 8 bases are a match to TRBD1. The V segment lost 1 base and the J segment 6 bases; nucleotides outside the gene matches: 4. Germline V lookup: CDR1 MNHNY, CDR2 SVGAGI (reference sequence). The CDR3 sequence is 15 residues long. CDR3 loop: CASSYLQGVPGELFF. The CDR3, as DNA: TGTGCCAGCAGTTACTTACAGGGGGTGCCCGGGGAGCTGTTTTTT.

This clonotype came up once. One junction end does not reproduce the germline sequence, and a read error may be involved. This chain links TRBV11-2 with TRBJ2-1; D remains unclear. This CDR3 region has 11 residues. Germline loops: CDR1 SGHAT, CDR2 FQNNGV. CDR3 in amino acids: CASSRFNEQFF. The CDR3 DNA reads as TGTGCCAGTAGCAGATTCAATGAGCAATTCTTC.

V is TRBV11-2 and J is TRBJ1-1; D possibly corresponds to TRBD1 (6 bases). Trimming stripped 4 bases from V and 8 bases from J, with 14 bases between. CDR1 SGHAT and CDR2 FQNNGV come from the germline V gene. CDR3 length: 13 amino acids. In DNA, the CDR3 is TGTGCCAGCAGCTCCCGGGACACTAAAGAAGCTTTCTTT. This translates into CASSSRDTKEAFF.

V usage is TRBV28 and J usage is TRBJ2-5; D is possibly TRBD2 (5 bases). Trimming pared 8 bases from V and 1 base from J, leaving 14 bases between. CDR3 length: 14 residues. In germline, CDR1 is MDHEN, CDR2 SYDVKM. The CDR3 loop reads CASGLGVFQETQYF. CDR3 sequence (DNA): TGTGCCAGCGGCCTGGGAGTATTCCAAGAGACCCAGTACTTC.

V and J are TRBV11-2 and TRBJ1-4; D is perhaps TRBD1 (5 bases). V was clipped by 5 bases and J by 5 bases, with 12 bases between them. Germline-derived CDR1 and CDR2 are SGHAT and FQNNGV. This CDR3 has 14 amino acids. The CDR3 DNA reads TGTGCCAGCAGCCACCGGGACTGGAATGAAAAACTGTTTTTT. Protein: CASSHRDWNEKLFF. The whole variable domain, filled in from reference TRBV11-2 and TRBJ1-4, reads EAGVAQSPRYKIIEKRQSVAFWCNPISGHATLYWYQQILGQGPKLLIQFQNNGVVDDSQLPKDRFSAERLKGVDSTLKIQPAKLEDSAVYLCASSHRDWNEKLFFGSGTQLSVL.

The chain is built from TRBV20-1 and TRBJ1-2, with 8 bases lining up with TRBD1. With 8 bases clipped from V and 8 bases from J, the junction kept 19 bases outside the gene matches. There are 15 residues in the CDR3. Germline CDR1 DFQATT, CDR2 SNEGSKA (reference sequence). The CDR3 is CSLLETGDVTGGYTF. For the CDR3, the DNA is TGCAGTTTGCTTGAGACAGGGGATGTCACTGGGGGCTACACCTTC.

A note on this clonotype: This CDR3 fails to terminate in the conserved phenylalanine or tryptophan, so it likely reflects a read error. V usage is TRBV4-3 and J usage is TRBJ1-1; no firm D call. The CDR3 extends over 11 amino acids. Trimming shortened V by 0 bases and J by 4 bases, and 0 bases separated the two germline ends. Per the germline V gene, CDR1 is LGHNA and CDR2 is YSLEER. The DNA for the CDR3 is TGCGCCAGCAGCCAAGACACTGAAGCTTTCCTT. It translates to CASSQDTEAFL.

CDR3 DNA sequence: TGCAGTGCTAGCCCTCGGGGGCTTACCCACACTGAAGCTTTCTTT. Translation: CSASPRGLTHTEAFF. The chain employs TRBV20-1 and TRBJ1-1, with D possibly TRBD1 on 6 matching bases. Trimming removed 3 bases from V and 3 bases from J, with 17 bases in between. This CDR3 is 15 amino acids long. The germline CDR1 and CDR2 sequences are DFQATT and SNEGSKA (reference sequence).

This clonotype was counted a few times. This sequence joins TRBV20-1 and TRBJ2-5; a weak D match, TRBD1 (6 bases). Germline lookup yields CDR1 DFQATT and CDR2 SNEGSKA (reference sequence). The CDR3 sequence is 15 residues long. Deletions cut 0 bases from V and 2 bases from J, with 13 bases between. DNA for the CDR3: TGCAGTGCTAGAGATCCGGGACAACATCAAGAGACCCAGTACTTC. Translated, it gives CSARDPGQHQETQYF.

Points on this clonotype: The junction departs from germline at one end; a sequencing error may be responsible. The chain links TRBV11-3 to TRBJ2-3; D is perhaps TRBD1 or TRBD2 (6 bases each). Germline values: CDR1 SGHNT, CDR2 YENEEA. The CDR3 length is 15 residues. The chain's CDR3 is CDSSLDLGGRDTQYF. CDR3 bases: TGTGACAGCAGCTTAGATCTTGGGGGGCGCGATACGCAGTATTTT.

To note about this clonotype: Sequence at one end of the junction differs from germline and may be a read error. The chain has TRBV7-9 and TRBJ2-5; D ambiguous. This CDR3 contains 16 residues. The germline V gene has CDR1 SEHNR and CDR2 FQNEAQ (reference sequence). The CDR3 sequence: CAGRNTGSRAQEIQYF. In nucleotides, the CDR3 is TGTGCCGGCAGGAATACCGGGTCCCGGGCCCAAGAGATCCAGTACTTC.

The gene calls are TRBV4-2 and TRBJ2-2; TRBD2 aligns across 7 bases. Germline V gene lookup returns CDR1 LGHNA and CDR2 YNFKEQ. CDR3 length equals 17 residues. V dropped 4 bases and J dropped 5; count of bases not matched to a gene: 13. The CDR3 DNA reads TGTGCCAGCAGCCCAGCTGGGAGTGGACTAGGTACCGGGGAGCTGTTTTTT. Translated: CASSPAGSGLGTGELFF.